Listed below are T cell receptor beta chains from one sample, sequenced in a study of cytomegalovirus exposure and HLA in healthy donors. Some clones are missing from TCRdb's copy, which holds only in-frame ones; the method was immunoSEQ multiplex PCR. The sample consists of about 200,000 clones, roughly 13% of them appearing once. Input material: PBMCs. Receptors were obtained from a man aged 50 or older in good health and CMV-seropositive. CDR3s include the opening cysteine and the closing phenylalanine or tryptophan. Fields, in order: V gene, D gene, J gene, clone size, CDR3 protein, CDR3 DNA. The D gene is left open where the match is weak. Clone size is shown for a subset of rows, as once, few, many or a class of expanded clone.

>TRBV6-1|TRBD1|TRBJ2-3|few
CASRNGDRVTDTQYF
TGTGCCAGCAGAAATGGAGACAGGGTGACAGATACGCAGTATTTT
>TRBV5-4|.|TRBJ1-3|.
CASSLDFFSGNTIYF
TGTGCCAGCAGCTTGGATTTCTTTTCTGGAAACACCATATATTTT
>TRBV18|.|TRBJ1-1|.
CASSPNRGTEAFF
TGTGCCAGCTCACCTAACCGGGGGACTGAAGCTTTCTTT
>TRBV9|TRBD1|TRBJ2-7|.
CASSPRTGGWEQYF
TGTGCCAGCAGCCCCCGGACAGGGGGCTGGGAGCAGTACTTC
>TRBV11-3|.|TRBJ1-1|few
CASSLNRAEAFF
TGTGCCAGCAGCCTCAACAGGGCTGAAGCTTTCTTT
>TRBV6-5|TRBD1|TRBJ1-2|once
CASSYFGTERNGYTF
TGTGCCAGCAGTTACTTCGGGACAGAGAGGAACGGCTACACCTTC
>TRBV10-1|.|TRBJ2-5|few
CASRNSSEAHQETQYF
TGCGCCAGCAGGAATTCTAGCGAGGCTCACCAAGAGACCCAGTACTTC
>TRBV9|.|TRBJ2-1|few
CASSSTWTAYNEQFF
TGTGCCAGCAGCTCGACTTGGACAGCCTACAATGAGCAGTTCTTC
>TRBV20-1|.|TRBJ2-3|.
CSAKGESKQYF
TGCAGTGCTAAAGGGGAATCGAAGCAGTATTTT
>TRBV10-3|.|TRBJ1-3|many
CAIRDSSGNTIYF
TGTGCCATCAGGGACAGCTCTGGAAACACCATATATTTT
>TRBV11-2|.|TRBJ2-5|.
CASSQRPGQETQYF
TGTGCCAGCAGCCAAAGACCAGGGCAGGAGACCCAGTACTTC
>TRBV5-4|TRBD1|TRBJ1-6|.
CASSKGGARSPLHF
TGTGCCAGCAGCAAAGGGGGCGCCAGGTCACCCCTCCACTTT
>TRBV4-2|.|TRBJ1-4|once
CASGSFRGANEKLFF
TGTGCCAGCGGATCATTCAGGGGAGCTAATGAAAAACTGTTTTTT
>TRBV19|TRBD2|TRBJ2-5|.
CASSPGRAGGPQETQYF
TGTGCCAGTAGCCCGGGTAGGGCGGGGGGTCCCCAAGAGACCCAGTACTTC